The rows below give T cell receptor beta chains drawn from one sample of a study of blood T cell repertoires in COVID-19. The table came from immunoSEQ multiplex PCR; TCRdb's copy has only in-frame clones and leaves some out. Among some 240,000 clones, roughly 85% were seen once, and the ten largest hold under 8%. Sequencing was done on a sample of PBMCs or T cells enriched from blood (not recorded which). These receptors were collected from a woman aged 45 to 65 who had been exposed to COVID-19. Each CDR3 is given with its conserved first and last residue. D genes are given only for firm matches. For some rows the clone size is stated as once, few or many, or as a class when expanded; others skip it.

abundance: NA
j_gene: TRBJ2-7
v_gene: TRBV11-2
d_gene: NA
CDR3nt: TGTGCCAGCAGCTCGTCGGGAACAGCAGGATACGAGCAGTACTTC
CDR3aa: CASSSSGTAGYEQYF

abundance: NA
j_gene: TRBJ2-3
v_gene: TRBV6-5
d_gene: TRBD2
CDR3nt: TGTGCCAGCAGTTACGGCGGGGGGGCTTACACAGATACGCAGTATTTT
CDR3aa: CASSYGGGAYTDTQYF

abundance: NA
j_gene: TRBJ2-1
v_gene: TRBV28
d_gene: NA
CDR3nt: TGTGCCAGCAGCCGGGGAGGGGGCAATGAGCAGTTCTTC
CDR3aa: CASSRGGGNEQFF

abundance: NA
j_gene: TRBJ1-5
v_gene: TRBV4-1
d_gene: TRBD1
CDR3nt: TGCGCCAGCAGCCAAGAAGACAGGGTTTTTCAGCCCCAGCATTTT
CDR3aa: CASSQEDRVFQPQHF

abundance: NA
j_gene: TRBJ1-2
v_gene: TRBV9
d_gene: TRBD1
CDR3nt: TGTGCCAGCAGCAACGACAGGGCGGATGGCTACACCTTC
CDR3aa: CASSNDRADGYTF

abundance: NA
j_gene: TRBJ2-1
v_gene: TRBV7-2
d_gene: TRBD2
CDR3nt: TGTGCCAGCAGCCCAGCGGGGGGATCAGTAATTAATGAGCAGTTCTTC
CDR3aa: CASSPAGGSVINEQFF

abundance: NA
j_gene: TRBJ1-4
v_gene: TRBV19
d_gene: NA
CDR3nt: TGTGCCAGTAGTATAATCCGAGGCAGGGAAGGGGATGAAAAACTGTTTTTT
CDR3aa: CASSIIRGREGDEKLFF

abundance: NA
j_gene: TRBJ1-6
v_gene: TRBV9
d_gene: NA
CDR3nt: TGTGCCAGCAGCGTAGATCCGCAGGGGAATTCACCCCTCCACTTT
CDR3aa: CASSVDPQGNSPLHF

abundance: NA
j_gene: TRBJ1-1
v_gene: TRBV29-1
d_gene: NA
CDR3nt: TGCAGCGTCCGACCAGGCCTCGGCACTGAAGCTTTCTTT
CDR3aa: CSVRPGLGTEAFF

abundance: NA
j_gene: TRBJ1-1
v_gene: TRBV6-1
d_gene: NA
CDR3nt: TGTGCCAGCAGTGACCGGATGACTCCGGGGACTGAAGCTTTCTTT
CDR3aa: CASSDRMTPGTEAFF

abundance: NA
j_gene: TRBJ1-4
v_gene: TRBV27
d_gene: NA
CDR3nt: TGTGCCAGCAGTTTGGCCCCGGCAGGGAAGGAAAAACTGTTTTTT
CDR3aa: CASSLAPAGKEKLFF

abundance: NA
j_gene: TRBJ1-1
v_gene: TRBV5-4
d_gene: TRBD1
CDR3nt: TGTGCCAGCAGCTCGTTTTCGGGACAGGGGAGGAGTGAAGCTTTCTTT
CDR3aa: CASSSFSGQGRSEAFF

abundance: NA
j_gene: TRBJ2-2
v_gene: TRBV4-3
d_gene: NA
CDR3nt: TGCGCCAGCAGCTCCGGAGACAGTTACACCGGGGAGCTGTTTTTT
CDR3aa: CASSSGDSYTGELFF

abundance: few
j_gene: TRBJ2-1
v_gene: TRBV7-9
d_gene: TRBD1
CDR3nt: TGTGCCAGCGGAGGCTCGGACAGGGCCTACAATGAGCAGTTCTTC
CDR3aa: CASGGSDRAYNEQFF

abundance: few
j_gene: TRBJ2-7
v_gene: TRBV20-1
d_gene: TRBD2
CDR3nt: TGCAGTGCTAGTCTCGGCGGGGGGACCTCCTACGAGCAGTACTTC
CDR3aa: CSASLGGGTSYEQYF

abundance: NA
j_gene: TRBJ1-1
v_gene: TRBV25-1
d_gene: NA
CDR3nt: TGTGCCAGCAGTGAAGGAGGAAGGGTCACTGAAGCTTTCTTT
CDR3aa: CASSEGGRVTEAFF

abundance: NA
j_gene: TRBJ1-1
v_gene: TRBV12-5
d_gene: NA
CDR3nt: TGTGCTAGTGGTTTTAGTGACGGGACTGAAGCTTTCTTT
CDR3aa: CASGFSDGTEAFF

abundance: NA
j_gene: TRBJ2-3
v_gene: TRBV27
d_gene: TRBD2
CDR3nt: TGTGCCAGCAGTTTAGAGGTAGCGGGGGATACGCAGTATTTT
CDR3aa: CASSLEVAGDTQYF

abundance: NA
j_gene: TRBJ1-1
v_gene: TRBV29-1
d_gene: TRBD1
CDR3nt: TGCAGCGTGCCGACAGGGGGCTGGGGGGACACTGAAGCTTTCTTT
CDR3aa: CSVPTGGWGDTEAFF

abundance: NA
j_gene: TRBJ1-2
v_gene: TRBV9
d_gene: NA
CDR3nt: TGTGCCAGCAGCGAAGGACAGTACTATGGCTACACCTTC
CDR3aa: CASSEGQYYGYTF

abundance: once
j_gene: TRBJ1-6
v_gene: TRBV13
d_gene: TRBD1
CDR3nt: TGTGCCAGCAGCTACAGGGGGGAGGCCCTCCACTTT
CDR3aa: CASSYRGEALHF

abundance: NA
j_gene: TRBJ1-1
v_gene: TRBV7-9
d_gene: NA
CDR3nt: TGTGCCAGCAGCACTCTACAGGGAGCAGGAACTGAAGCTTTCTTT
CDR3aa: CASSTLQGAGTEAFF

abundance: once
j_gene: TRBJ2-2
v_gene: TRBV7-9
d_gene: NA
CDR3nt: TGTGCCAGCAGCTCCTCCGGGGGCGGGGAGCTGTTTTTT
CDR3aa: CASSSSGGGELFF

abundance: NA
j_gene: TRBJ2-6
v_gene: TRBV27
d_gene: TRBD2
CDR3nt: TGTGCCAGCAGTCCCCAGCGGGGGGCCTACTCTGGGGCCAACGTCCTGACTTTC
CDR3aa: CASSPQRGAYSGANVLTF

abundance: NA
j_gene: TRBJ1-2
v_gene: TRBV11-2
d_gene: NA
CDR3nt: TGTGCCAGCAGCTTAGGTGGTATTCGGGGAGCACTCTATGGCTACACCTTC
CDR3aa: CASSLGGIRGALYGYTF

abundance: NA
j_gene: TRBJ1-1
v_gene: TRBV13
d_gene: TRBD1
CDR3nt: TGTGCCAGCAGCTTAGGCCAGGGCAGGGGGAAAACTGAAGCTTTCTTT
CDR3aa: CASSLGQGRGKTEAFF

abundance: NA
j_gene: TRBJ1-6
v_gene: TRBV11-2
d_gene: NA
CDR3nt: TGTGCCAGCAGCCGGGACTGGAGCTATAATTCACCCCTCCACTTT
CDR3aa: CASSRDWSYNSPLHF

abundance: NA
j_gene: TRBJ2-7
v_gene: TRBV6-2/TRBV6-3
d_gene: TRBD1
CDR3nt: TGTGCCAGCAGTTCAGGGGGAGTAAACGAGCAGTACTTC
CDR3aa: CASSSGGVNEQYF

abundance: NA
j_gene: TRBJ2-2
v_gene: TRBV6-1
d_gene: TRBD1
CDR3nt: TGTGCCAGCAACGCTCTCGGGACAGTTACCGGGGAGCTGTTTTTT
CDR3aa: CASNALGTVTGELFF

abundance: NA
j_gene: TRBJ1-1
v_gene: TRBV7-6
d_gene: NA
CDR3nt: TGTGCCAGCAGCTTATCGGGGAACACTGAAGCTTTCTTT
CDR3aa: CASSLSGNTEAFF

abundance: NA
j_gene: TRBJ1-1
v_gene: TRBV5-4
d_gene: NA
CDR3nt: TGTGCCAGCAGCAATCCTAAGACCCAGGAGGGGAGGACTGAAGCTTTCTTT
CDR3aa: CASSNPKTQEGRTEAFF

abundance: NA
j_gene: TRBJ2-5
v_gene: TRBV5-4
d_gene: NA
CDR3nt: TGTGCCAGCAGCTTGCCCCCGGGGGTCCAAGAGACCCAGTACTTC
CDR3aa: CASSLPPGVQETQYF

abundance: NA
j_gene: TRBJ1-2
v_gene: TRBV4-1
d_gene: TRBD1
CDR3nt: TGCGCCAGCAGCCAAGATAGAACAGGGGGTAGCTACACCTTC
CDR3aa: CASSQDRTGGSYTF

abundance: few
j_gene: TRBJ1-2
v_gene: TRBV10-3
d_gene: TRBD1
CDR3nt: TGTGCCATCAGGGGACAGGGCGGGGGAGCTAACTATGGCTACACCTTC
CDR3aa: CAIRGQGGGANYGYTF

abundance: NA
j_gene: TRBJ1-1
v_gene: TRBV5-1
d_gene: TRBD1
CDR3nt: TGCGCCAGCAGCGCACAGGGGCGGGCTGAAGCTTTCTTT
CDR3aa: CASSAQGRAEAFF

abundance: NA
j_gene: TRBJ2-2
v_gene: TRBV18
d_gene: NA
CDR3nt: TGTGCCAGCTGCGGGGTCTCGAACACCGGGGAGCTGTTTTTT
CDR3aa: CASCGVSNTGELFF

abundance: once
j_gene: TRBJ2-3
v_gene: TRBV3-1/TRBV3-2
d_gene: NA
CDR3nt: TGTGCCAGCAGCCTAGCGGGCACAGATACGCAGTATTTT
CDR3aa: CASSLAGTDTQYF

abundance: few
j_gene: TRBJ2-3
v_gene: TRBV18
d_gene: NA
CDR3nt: TGTGCCAGCACCGCCAACAGGGAAGATACGCAGTATTTT
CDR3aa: CASTANREDTQYF

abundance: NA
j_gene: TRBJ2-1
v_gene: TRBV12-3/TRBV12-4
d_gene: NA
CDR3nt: TGTGCCAGCAGTTTCGGGTCAAACAATGAGCAGTTCTTC
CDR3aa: CASSFGSNNEQFF

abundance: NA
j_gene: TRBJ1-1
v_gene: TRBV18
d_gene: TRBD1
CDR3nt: TGTGCCAGCTCGCCGAACAGGGGGGAGGTTTTAGGCACTGAAGCTTTCTTT
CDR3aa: CASSPNRGEVLGTEAFF

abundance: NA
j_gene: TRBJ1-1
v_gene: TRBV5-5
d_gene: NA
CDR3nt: TGTGCCAGCAGAAGGATGGGGCGGCCTGAAGCTTTCTTT
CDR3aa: CASRRMGRPEAFF

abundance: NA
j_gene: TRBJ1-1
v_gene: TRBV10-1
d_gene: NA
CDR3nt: TGCGCCAGCAGTGAGCCGGGAACTGAAGCTTTCTTT
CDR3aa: CASSEPGTEAFF

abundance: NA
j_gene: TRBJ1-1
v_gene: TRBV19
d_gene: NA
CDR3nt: TGTGCCAGTCGTCCGGGACAGAACACTGAAGCTTTCTTT
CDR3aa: CASRPGQNTEAFF

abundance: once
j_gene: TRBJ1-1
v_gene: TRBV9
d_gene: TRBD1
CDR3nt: TGTGCCAGCAGCGTAAAGACAGGGATGAACACTGAAGCTTTCTTT
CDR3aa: CASSVKTGMNTEAFF

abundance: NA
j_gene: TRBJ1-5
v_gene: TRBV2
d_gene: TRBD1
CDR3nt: TGTGCCAGCAGTGTGGGACAGGGGAATCAGCCCCAGCATTTT
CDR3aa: CASSVGQGNQPQHF

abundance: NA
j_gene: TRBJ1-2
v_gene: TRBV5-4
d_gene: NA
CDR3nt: TGTGCCAGCAGCTTGAGGTCTGGGCCCTATGGCTACACCTTC
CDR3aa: CASSLRSGPYGYTF

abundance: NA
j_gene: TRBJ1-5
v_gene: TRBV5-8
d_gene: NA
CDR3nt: TGTGCCAGCAGCTTGAAAGGGGCGAAGAGCAATCAGCCCCAGCATTTT
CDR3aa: CASSLKGAKSNQPQHF

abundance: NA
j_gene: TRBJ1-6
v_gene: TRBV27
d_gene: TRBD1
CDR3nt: TGTGCCAGCAGGACAGGGCCCTGGAATTCACCCCTCCACTTT
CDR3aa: CASRTGPWNSPLHF

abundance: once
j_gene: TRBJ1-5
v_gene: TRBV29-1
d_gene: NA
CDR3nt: TGCAGCGTTGGAGGAAGTAATCAGCCCCAGCATTTT
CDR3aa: CSVGGSNQPQHF

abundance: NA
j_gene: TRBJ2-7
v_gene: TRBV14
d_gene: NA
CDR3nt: TGTGCCAGCAGCCTCCGGGACTTCAGCGAGCAGTACTTC
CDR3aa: CASSLRDFSEQYF

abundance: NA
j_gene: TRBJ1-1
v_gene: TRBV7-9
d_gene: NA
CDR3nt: TGTGCCAGCAGCCCTAATTTGAACACTGAAGCTTTCTTT
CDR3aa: CASSPNLNTEAFF

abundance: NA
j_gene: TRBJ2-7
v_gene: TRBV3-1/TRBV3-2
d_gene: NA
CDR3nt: TGTGCCAGCAGCCAAGATAATTACGAGCAGTACTTC
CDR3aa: CASSQDNYEQYF